The TCR beta chain under discussion was sequenced for a study of early T cells in non-severe SARS-CoV-2 infection. Study-level background: Bulk RNA taken from unsorted whole blood was sequenced, leaving chains unpaired. The study, taken as a whole, reports: The VDJdb matching leaned toward anti-spike CD8 responses and overlooked private and CD4 specificities.

The sample holds a few counts of this clonotype. Its antigen is not identified. After removal of 6 bases from V and 3 bases from J, the junction contained 6 bases not matched to a gene. This CDR3 is built from 14 residues. Germline values: CDR1 ENHRY, CDR2 SYGVKD. In the library, individual cDNA molecules carried attached unique molecular identifiers. TCRdb itself ran the 5' RACE reads through MiXCR, one entry per CDR3 protein. The sample contains 79,000 or so distinct CDR3 sequences, about 13% of which appear only once. J is TRBJ2-7 and V is TRBV10-3; 9 nucleotides line up with TRBD2. The receptor's source is an adult who was a healthcare worker with PCR-confirmed SARS-CoV-2 infection or an uninfected control (not recorded which). Sequencing input: whole blood. CDR3 sequence reads: CAIRPTSGYYEQYF. CDR3 in DNA: TGTGCCATCAGGCCGACTAGCGGCTACTACGAGCAGTACTTC.